These 24 T cell receptor beta chains share one sample of origin, sequenced in a study of T cell responses to AZD1222 COVID-19 vaccine. Libraries were prepared by immunoSEQ multiplex PCR; TCRdb keeps only in-frame clonotypes and omits some of them. Of over 200,000 clones listed, 90% to 95% are singletons. The sequencing used peripheral blood, collected 28 days after the second dose of the MenACWY control vaccine. These receptors originate from an adult who received the MenACWY meningococcal vaccine as a control.

The chain uses TRBV18 and TRBJ1-1, with D unresolved. The germline gives CDR1 KGHSH, CDR2 LQKENI. Trimming removed 5 bases at V and 0 bases at J, with 7 bases between. The CDR3 covers 13 residues. CDR3 protein: CASSGRLNTEAFF. The CDR3 coding sequence is TGTGCCAGCTCAGGACGCCTGAACACTGAAGCTTTCTTT.

The J gene is TRBJ2-7, the V gene TRBV3-1 (or the pseudogene TRBV3-2), with 7 bases that match TRBD1. The CDR3 totals 16 residues. V shed 1 base, J shed 3 bases, and the junction held 9 bases outside the gene matches. Germline assignment: CDR1 LGHDT and CDR2 YNNKEL (reference sequence). CDR3 coding DNA: TGTGCCAGCAGCCAAGGGGACAGTTTTTTTGGCTACGAGCAGTACTTC. It specifies CASSQGDSFFGYEQYF.

The rearrangement uses TRBV5-8 and TRBJ1-1, with 9 bases identical to TRBD1. Trimming cost V 4 bases and J 3 bases; bases outside gene matches: 7. The CDR3 contains 15 residues. The germline gives CDR1 SGHTS, CDR2 YDEGEE. CDR3 protein: CASSIHRGRDTEAFF. The CDR3 DNA sequence: TGTGCCAGCAGCATACACAGGGGGCGGGACACTGAAGCTTTCTTT.

Here the CDR3 DNA reads TGTGCCAGCAACCCCTCACTAGGGGGGGGCGAGCAGTACTTC. Its protein is CASNPSLGGGEQYF. This chain connects TRBV6-5 to TRBJ2-7, with D tentatively TRBD2 (7 bases). The CDR3 extends over 14 amino acids. V was pared by 7 bases and J by 6 bases, with 19 bases between. CDR1 is MNHEY and CDR2 is SVGAGI in the germline V gene.

V is TRBV12-3 or TRBV12-4 and J is TRBJ1-2; 8 positions agree with TRBD1. This CDR3 is built from 13 residues. The V segment lost 10 bases and the J segment 8 bases; nucleotides outside the gene matches: 12. CDR3 nucleotides: TGTGCCATCTCGACAGGGGAGGAGCGAGGCTACACCTTC. Translation: CAISTGEERGYTF.

The chain has TRBV29-1 and TRBJ2-1; D is tentatively TRBD1 or TRBD2 (6 bases each). The CDR3 consists of 17 residues. Germline CDR1 is SQVTM and CDR2 is ANQGSEA. V was cut by 3 bases and J by 1 base, with 19 bases left in between. CDR3 amino acids: CSVEAPPGGDSYNEQFF. The CDR3 nucleotides read TGCAGCGTTGAGGCCCCCCCCGGGGGCGATTCCTACAATGAGCAGTTCTTC.

The chain uses TRBV2 and TRBJ2-6, with D perhaps TRBD1 or TRBD2 (6 bases each). Germline CDR1 and CDR2: SNHLY and FYNNEI. This CDR3 spans 16 amino acids. The germline V and J ends were trimmed by 6 bases and 1 base, with 13 bases remaining between them. The CDR3 DNA is TGTGCCAGCAGCACTCAAGGGGGGTCTGGGGCCAACGTCCTGACTTTC. Amino acids: CASSTQGGSGANVLTF. The full variable domain, completed using reference TRBV2 and TRBJ2-6, is EPEVTQTPSHQVTQMGQEVILRCVPISNHLYFYWYRQILGQKVEFLVSFYNNEISEKSEIFDDQFSVERPDGSNFTLKIRSTKLEDSAMYFCASSTQGGSGANVLTFGAGSRLTVL.

This chain uses TRBV25-1 with TRBJ1-1; D remains ambiguous. Deletions cut 6 bases from V and 1 base from J, with 18 bases between. Germline CDR1 reads MGHDK; CDR2 reads SYGVNS. This CDR3 has 16 amino acids. In nucleotides, the CDR3 is TGTGCCAGCAGCCTTTTATCCGGCGGGAGGAACACTGAAGCTTTCTTT. It is translated as CASSLLSGGRNTEAFF.

This chain uses TRBV24-1 with TRBJ2-7; 9 bases map to TRBD2. In germline, CDR1 is KGHDR, CDR2 SFDVKD. The CDR3 totals 16 residues. The V gene end was trimmed by 4 bases and the J gene end by 2 bases; junction bases not matched to a gene: 8. The chain's CDR3 is CATSESGGGGTYEQYF. CDR3 nucleotide sequence: TGTGCCACCAGTGAATCGGGCGGGGGGGGAACCTACGAGCAGTACTTC.

The rearrangement uses TRBV5-6 and TRBJ2-7; D gene uncertain. The germline V gene encodes CDR1 SGHDT and CDR2 YYEEEE. CDR3 length equals 14 residues. The V and J ends lost 1 base and 2 bases respectively, with 10 bases between them. The CDR3 region has the DNA TGTGCCAGCAGCTTGTCGGCGGAAACCTACGAGCAGTACTTC. It encodes CASSLSAETYEQYF.

The chain employs TRBV25-1 and TRBJ2-7, with a weak D call TRBD2 (6 bases). This CDR3 region has 14 residues. Germline values: CDR1 MGHDK, CDR2 SYGVNS. With 10 bases removed from V and 4 bases from J, the gap between germline ends came to 20 bases. In nucleotides, the CDR3 is TGTGCCACTTCCGGGACTGGATCCTTGTACGAGCAGTACTTC. Amino acid sequence: CATSGTGSLYEQYF.

The gene calls are TRBV18 and TRBJ1-5; D is possibly TRBD1 (5 bases). The CDR3 spans 14 residues. Deletions cut 2 bases from V and 4 bases from J, with 9 bases between. CDR1 KGHSH and CDR2 LQKENI come from the germline V gene. The CDR3 here is CASSPSRGNQPQHF. CDR3 coding DNA: TGTGCCAGCTCACCATCTAGGGGTAATCAGCCCCAGCATTTT.

This chain links TRBV6-6 with TRBJ1-1; maybe TRBD1 (5 bases). The germline gives CDR1 MNHNY, CDR2 SVGAGI (reference sequence). The CDR3 extends over 12 amino acids. V was shortened by 6 bases and J by 1 base, with 6 bases between the two germline ends. The CDR3 nucleotides read TGTGCCAGCAGGGGGGGGAACACTGAAGCTTTCTTT. Encoded protein: CASRGGNTEAFF.

V gene TRBV7-3 combines with J gene TRBJ2-5, with 12 nucleotides matching TRBD2. Germline loops: CDR1 SGHTA, CDR2 FQGTGA. This CDR3 contains 15 residues. The junction had 1 base not matched to a gene; V was cut back by 4 bases and J by 1 base. CDR3 nucleotide sequence: TGTGCCAGCAGCTCTAGCGGGGGGGCCCAAGAGACCCAGTACTTC. The encoded protein is CASSSSGGAQETQYF.

V gene TRBV3-1 (or the pseudogene TRBV3-2) combines with J gene TRBJ2-7; 9 bases fit TRBD1. From germline, CDR1 is LGHDT and CDR2 YNNKEL (reference sequence). The CDR3 runs to 15 residues. Trimming cost V 5 bases and J 5 bases; bases outside gene matches: 10. The CDR3 DNA is TGTGCCAGCAGCTCACCGGGACAGGGACTAAACGAGCAGTACTTC. Translated: CASSSPGQGLNEQYF.

V and J are TRBV7-9 and TRBJ1-4; the D is unclear. CDR1 is SEHNR, CDR2 FQNEAQ, per germline (reference sequence). The CDR3 totals 14 residues. The germline V and J ends were trimmed by 4 bases and 5 bases, with 11 bases remaining between them. The chain's CDR3 is CASSYSIGNEKLFF. Written as DNA, the CDR3 is TGTGCCAGCAGCTACAGCATAGGGAATGAAAAACTGTTTTTT.

About this clone: Germline and junction disagree at one end, which may indicate a read error. The chain joins TRBV12-5 to TRBJ1-3, with D possibly being TRBD1 (6 bases). The CDR3 length is 19 residues. Germline loops: CDR1 LGHNT, CDR2 FRNRAP. CDR3 sequence: CASGTTGGPTPLSGNTIYF. CDR3 DNA sequence: TGTGCTAGTGGTACCACGGGGGGGCCGACACCCCTCTCTGGCAACACCATATATTTT.

Only one count was recorded for this clone. The V gene is TRBV6-1, the J gene TRBJ2-7, with 12 bases lining up with TRBD1. Germline trimming cut 3 bases from V and 3 bases from J; bases unmatched to any gene: 3. Germline-derived CDR1 and CDR2 are MNHNS and SASEGT. The CDR3 runs to 15 residues. CDR3 DNA sequence: TGTGCCAGCAGTGACGGGACAGGGGGCTTCTACGAGCAGTACTTC. Its translation is CASSDGTGGFYEQYF.

V usage is TRBV9 and J usage is TRBJ1-1; no firm D call. The CDR3 runs 13 residues. Trimming took 0 bases from V and 2 from J, leaving 5 bases between them. Germline-derived CDR1 and CDR2 are SGDLS and YYNGEE. The CDR3 region is CASSVATNTEAFF. The CDR3 region has the DNA TGTGCCAGCAGCGTAGCTACCAACACTGAAGCTTTCTTT.

This clone was recorded only once. The chain couples TRBV5-4 to TRBJ1-3; the D is unclear. CDR3 size: 13 residues. The V end was cut by 3 bases, the J end by 5 bases, with 9 bases between. In germline, CDR1 is SGHNT, CDR2 YYREEE (reference sequence). CDR3 in DNA: TGTGCCAGCAGCTCGGCCGCCCGAAACACCATATATTTT. Translation: CASSSAARNTIYF.

The rearrangement uses TRBV7-2 and TRBJ2-7; 9 nucleotides agree with TRBD1. CDR3 length equals 17 residues. V was clipped by 2 bases and J by 4 bases; unmatched bases: 12. CDR1 and CDR2 (germline): SGHTA, FQGNSA. CDR3: CASSLLAGQGLWYEQYF. In DNA, the CDR3 is TGTGCCAGCAGCTTACTTGCGGGACAGGGTTTATGGTACGAGCAGTACTTC.

The chain combines TRBV27 with TRBJ2-2; TRBD1 aligns across 9 bases. V shed 5 bases and J 6 bases; nucleotides not matched to a gene: 7. Germline CDR1 MNHEY, CDR2 SMNVEV (reference sequence). The CDR3 length is 15 residues. CDR3 DNA sequence: TGTGCCAGCAGTCCAACGACAGGGGGGTCCGGGGAGCTGTTTTTT. It translates to CASSPTTGGSGELFF.

V and J are TRBV28 and TRBJ1-6; D not certain. V lost 7 bases to trimming and J lost 9 bases, with 13 bases between them. CDR3 length equals 13 residues. CDR1 and CDR2 (germline): MDHEN, SYDVKM. The DNA for the CDR3 is TGTGCCAGCACACGAGGGATCGGTTCACCCCTCCACTTT. The encoded protein is CASTRGIGSPLHF.

This rearrangement joins TRBV4-1 to TRBJ2-2; the match to TRBD2 covers 10 bases. The V gene's germline CDR1 is MGHRA and CDR2 YSYEKL. The CDR3 sequence is 16 residues long. The trim removed 3 bases at V and 5 bases at J, leaving 6 bases unmatched. The CDR3 region has the DNA TGCGCCAGCAGCCAGATGATAGCGGGAGGTACCGGGGAGCTGTTTTTT. Its protein product is CASSQMIAGGTGELFF.